This T cell receptor beta chain was identified during a study of early T cells in non-severe SARS-CoV-2 infection. The V end was cut by 6 bases, the J end by 4 bases, with 10 bases between. Germline V gene lookup returns CDR1 WSHSY and CDR2 SAAADI. The CDR3 totals 13 residues. This clonotype was picked up many times. The antigen remains unidentified. Study-level points and caveats: VDJdb matching, biased toward anti-spike CD8 responses, missed private and CD4 specificities.

TCRdb re-analysed the 5' RACE reads in MiXCR, keeping a single row per CDR3 protein. The sample has 85,000 to 100,000 distinct CDR3 sequences, 8% to 13% seen once. Sequencing input: whole blood. J is TRBJ2-1 and V is TRBV10-2, with D maybe TRBD2 (5 bases). The source is an adult who was a healthcare worker with PCR-confirmed SARS-CoV-2 infection or an uninfected control (not recorded which). In nucleotides, the CDR3 is TGCGCCAGCAGGGCGGGCCTATACAATGAGCAGTTCTTC. Amino acid sequence: CASRAGLYNEQFF.